This T cell receptor (beta chain) was captured in a study of shared clonotypes between healthy human individuals (dated by TCRdb to the early 2020s). Background on the whole study: Three men and two women, aged 18 to 49 years, made up the cohort. Blood TCR repertoires of a handful of healthy adults were deeply sequenced to estimate repertoire size and the extent of clonotype sharing between individuals. To increase sequencing depth and limit assay-specific biases, TCR repertoire library preparation and sequencing were carried out by different laboratories using diverse techniques. Per donor, leukapheresis produced somewhere between about 0.8 and 9.5 billion PBMCs.

Using the deep immunoSEQ assay, multiplex PCR amplified TCR CDR3 regions from genomic DNA. Extracted genomic DNA from each cell subset was spread evenly across all wells of several immunoSEQ 96-well plates, with each plate serving as a replicate. For unsorted PBMC, 300 to 350 ng genomic DNA, equal to 30,000 or so T cell genomes, was loaded into each replicate PCR. Ten immunoSEQ deep assay plates were used to sequence unsorted PBMC genomic DNA. The purified libraries were quantified using a Qubit 3.0 fluorometer, sized with a Bioanalyzer 2100, and then quantified again using the KAPA Library Quantification kit. Every immunoSEQ 96-well plate was sequenced on a separate single-read 150-cycle Illumina NextSeq 550 flow cell. In the authors' own workflow: Because the immunoSEQ output included only junctional sequences and no quality scores, the filtering could not be the same as the filtering used for full-length reads. Sequences were annotated with PyIR, a Python wrapper for IgBLAST v1.9, using IMGT germline references to assign V/J genes and CDR3. Reads were removed for weak V/J assignments (E-value above 1e-6), missing CDR3, stop codons, out-of-frame junctions, or ambiguous translated residues. V3J clonotypes were defined as sequences sharing the same inferred V gene, J gene, and CDR3 amino acid sequence. Percentage overlap between repertoires was computed as shared unique clonotypes divided by the size of the smaller repertoire. RTK rarefaction, the Chao1 estimator, and Recon v2.1 estimates of unobserved clonotypes were used to assess repertoire richness. The clones in this table, taken by TCRdb from immuneACCESS, are in-frame only. Not every clone is retained; where verified, under half of the shortfall comes from an unresolved V gene, and the cause of the rest is unknown. V and J calls and clone size are given by that table; D and trimming were obtained from the DNA. The sample table contains about half a million clones; only one count was recorded for about 78% of them. In total, the top ten clones hold about 12% of the sample.

From the germline V gene, CDR1 is SGHNT and CDR2 is YENEEA. V loses 3 bases of germline sequence and J loses 7 bases, and the interval between the two ends is 10 bases. There are 12 amino acids in the CDR3, from cysteine to phenylalanine inclusive. Only the CDR3 part of the read is kept: 36 bases, read in frame from the first base. Summary of the overall study and its limitations: Because the study included only a small number of donors, the genetic and exposure-history diversity represented was limited. Sampling was restricted to blood, and TCR repertoires in tissue are likely to differ from TCR repertoires in blood. Pairwise subsampling led to the expectation that sequencing depth would affect the degree of clonotype sharing among donors.

Donors were healthy HIV-negative adults with no recently reported acute infections or vaccinations. All donors were Caucasian adults living in Nashville, Tennessee, USA. In the unsorted samples, some 94 million PBMCs were counted, and genomic DNA was extracted using the QIAamp DNA Blood Mini kit. Blood was obtained by leukapheresis, after which PBMCs were separated by Ficoll-Histopaque density gradient centrifugation and cryopreserved in liquid nitrogen vapor phase. This clone was seen many times. Its antigen is unknown. Per-base qualities were not stored, and no clone one base away is much larger. The clonotype comes from a woman between 35 and 50 years old in good health. Some clones in this sample may be carry-over from other donors' samples. The chain is assembled from TRBV11-3 and TRBJ2-7; perhaps TRBD2 is the D gene, with 7 bases matching. Input material: PBMCs. Here is the DNA: TGTGCCAGCAGCTTGGGGGGGCGAGAGCAGTACTTC. This gives the protein CASSLGGREQYF.